The rows below give T cell receptor beta chains drawn from one sample of a study of blood T cell repertoires in COVID-19. Assay: immunoSEQ multiplex PCR; the TCRdb copy retains only in-frame clones and omits some. The repertoire has some 300,000 clones, around 89% of them found once; the top ten carry 8% to 10%. Material for sequencing was PBMCs or T cells enriched from blood (not recorded which). All receptors come from a woman between 35 and 50 years old who had recovered from COVID-19. CDR3s include the opening cysteine and the closing phenylalanine or tryptophan. Fields, in order: J gene, D gene, V gene, clone size, CDR3 protein, CDR3 DNA. A D gene is named only where the DNA matches it firmly. Rows may omit the clone size; those that give it use once, few, many or a size class.

J: TRBJ1-3; D: -; V: TRBV30; size: -; CDR3: CAWSKGLGNTIYF; DNA: TGTGCCTGGAGCAAGGGGCTTGGAAACACCATATATTTT
J: TRBJ2-7; D: TRBD2; V: TRBV7-9; size: once; CDR3: CASSGLAGGPHEQYF; DNA: TGTGCCAGCAGCGGACTAGCGGGGGGGCCTCACGAGCAGTACTTC
J: TRBJ2-1; D: TRBD2; V: TRBV11-3; size: few; CDR3: CASRTSGISNEQFF; DNA: TGTGCCAGCAGAACTAGCGGGATATCGAATGAGCAGTTCTTC
J: TRBJ1-5; D: -; V: TRBV5-1; size: -; CDR3: CASSLDSYQPQHF; DNA: TGCGCCAGCAGCTTGGACAGTTATCAGCCCCAGCATTTT
J: TRBJ1-6; D: -; V: TRBV9; size: -; CDR3: CASTREVSSYNSPLHF; DNA: TGTGCCAGCACTAGAGAAGTGAGCTCCTATAATTCACCCCTCCACTTT
J: TRBJ1-1; D: -; V: TRBV6-1; size: -; CDR3: CASSEAVGQLFMNTEAFF; DNA: TGTGCCAGCAGTGAAGCAGTCGGACAGCTTTTCATGAACACTGAAGCTTTCTTT
J: TRBJ2-3; D: -; V: TRBV11-2; size: -; CDR3: CASSLRGPQYF; DNA: TGTGCCAGCAGCTTAAGAGGGCCGCAGTATTTT
J: TRBJ2-1; D: -; V: TRBV11-1; size: -; CDR3: CASSRGGRVSNEQFF; DNA: TGTGCCAGCAGCCGAGGGGGGAGGGTGTCCAATGAGCAGTTCTTC
J: TRBJ1-3; D: -; V: TRBV10-1; size: -; CDR3: CASSVGDSGGSGNTIYF; DNA: TGCGCCAGCAGTGTCGGGGACTCGGGAGGCTCTGGAAACACCATATATTTT
J: TRBJ2-1; D: TRBD2; V: TRBV24-1; size: -; CDR3: CATSKAGDHNEQFF; DNA: TGTGCCACCAGTAAGGCGGGAGACCACAATGAGCAGTTCTTC
J: TRBJ2-3; D: TRBD2; V: TRBV3-1/TRBV3-2; size: -; CDR3: CASSQEEERGASDTQYF; DNA: TGTGCCAGCAGCCAAGAAGAGGAGCGGGGGGCCTCAGATACGCAGTATTTT
J: TRBJ2-7; D: -; V: TRBV4-3; size: few; CDR3: CASSQDPLSF; DNA: TGCGCCAGCAGCCAAGATCCACTGAGCTTC
J: TRBJ2-7; D: -; V: TRBV2; size: -; CDR3: CASLGHDYEQYF; DNA: TGTGCCAGCTTGGGACATGACTACGAGCAGTACTTC
J: TRBJ2-3; D: TRBD2; V: TRBV30; size: -; CDR3: CAWSAAGGPGDTQYF; DNA: TGTGCCTGGAGTGCAGCGGGAGGGCCAGGAGATACGCAGTATTTT
J: TRBJ1-4; D: -; V: TRBV18; size: once; CDR3: CASSPSGGEANEKLFF; DNA: TGTGCCAGCTCTCCCTCGGGGGGAGAAGCTAATGAAAAACTGTTTTTT
J: TRBJ2-7; D: TRBD1; V: TRBV6-2/TRBV6-3; size: -; CDR3: CASSYPSGTGYSYEQYF; DNA: TGTGCCAGCAGTTACCCATCCGGGACAGGGTATTCCTACGAGCAGTACTTC
J: TRBJ2-7; D: TRBD1; V: TRBV7-3; size: -; CDR3: CASSTGQGSSYEQYF; DNA: TGTGCCAGCAGCACCGGACAGGGCAGCTCCTACGAGCAGTACTTC
J: TRBJ2-1; D: -; V: TRBV27; size: -; CDR3: CASSLFGSPNEQFF; DNA: TGTGCCAGCAGTTTATTCGGGAGCCCCAATGAGCAGTTCTTC
J: TRBJ2-7; D: TRBD2; V: TRBV11-2; size: few; CDR3: CASSPRGGRVYEQYF; DNA: TGTGCCAGCAGCCCCCGTGGCGGGAGAGTTTACGAGCAGTACTTC
J: TRBJ1-1; D: TRBD1; V: TRBV19; size: -; CDR3: CASSIPSRGNEAFF; DNA: TGTGCCAGTAGTATTCCCTCCAGGGGGAATGAAGCTTTCTTT
J: TRBJ1-2; D: TRBD1; V: TRBV7-2; size: once; CDR3: CASSYTGVYGYTF; DNA: TGTGCCAGCAGTTACACAGGGGTCTATGGCTACACCTTC
J: TRBJ2-1; D: -; V: TRBV29-1; size: -; CDR3: CSALKGNNEQFF; DNA: TGCAGCGCTCTAAAGGGGAACAATGAGCAGTTCTTC
J: TRBJ2-3; D: TRBD2; V: TRBV3-1/TRBV3-2; size: -; CDR3: CASSPLAELSTDTQYF; DNA: TGTGCCAGCAGCCCGCTAGCGGAACTGAGCACAGATACGCAGTATTTT
J: TRBJ1-4; D: -; V: TRBV7-9; size: -; CDR3: CASSTTGPATNEKLFF; DNA: TGTGCCAGCAGCACTACAGGTCCCGCAACTAATGAAAAACTGTTTTTT
J: TRBJ1-5; D: -; V: TRBV3-1/TRBV3-2; size: few; CDR3: CASSQALNQPQHF; DNA: TGTGCCAGCAGCCAAGCCCTAAATCAGCCCCAGCATTTT
J: TRBJ1-5; D: -; V: TRBV6-4; size: -; CDR3: CASSAQAGPGQPQHF; DNA: TGTGCCAGCAGTGCTCAGGCGGGGCCGGGTCAGCCCCAGCATTTT